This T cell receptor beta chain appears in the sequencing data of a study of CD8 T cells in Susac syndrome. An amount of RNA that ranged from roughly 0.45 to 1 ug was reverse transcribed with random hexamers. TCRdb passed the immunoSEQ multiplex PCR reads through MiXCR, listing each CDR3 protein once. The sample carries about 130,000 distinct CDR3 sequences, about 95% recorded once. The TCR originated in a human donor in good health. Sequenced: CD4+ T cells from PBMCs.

CDR3 sequence reads: CASSQEGSYNEQFF. DNA for the CDR3: TGTGCCAGCAGCCAAGAAGGTTCCTACAATGAGCAGTTCTTC. The V call is TRBV3-1, the J call TRBJ2-1; unclear D gene. Trimming shortened V by 0 bases and J by 1 base, and 4 bases separated the two germline ends. The CDR3 is 14 residues long. The germline V gene encodes CDR1 LGHDT and CDR2 YNNKEL (reference sequence).